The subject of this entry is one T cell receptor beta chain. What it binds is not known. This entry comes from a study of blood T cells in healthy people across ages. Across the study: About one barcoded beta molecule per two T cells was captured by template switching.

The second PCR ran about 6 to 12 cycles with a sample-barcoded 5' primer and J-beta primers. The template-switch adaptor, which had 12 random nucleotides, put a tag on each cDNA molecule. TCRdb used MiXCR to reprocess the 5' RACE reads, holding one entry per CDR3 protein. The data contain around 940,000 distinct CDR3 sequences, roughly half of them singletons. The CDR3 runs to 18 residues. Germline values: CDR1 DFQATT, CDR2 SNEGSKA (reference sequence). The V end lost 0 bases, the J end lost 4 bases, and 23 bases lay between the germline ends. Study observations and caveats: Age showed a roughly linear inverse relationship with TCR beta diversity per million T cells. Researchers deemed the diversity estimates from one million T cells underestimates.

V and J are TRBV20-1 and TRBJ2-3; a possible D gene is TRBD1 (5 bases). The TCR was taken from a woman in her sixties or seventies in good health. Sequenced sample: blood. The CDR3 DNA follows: TGCAGTGCTAGAGATTGGAGTGTAGCCAGGGAACCCGCAGATACGCAGTATTTT. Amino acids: CSARDWSVAREPADTQYF.